These 27 T cell receptor beta chains were sequenced from one sample in a study of CD8+ T cells in alopecia areata. RNA extraction was followed by reverse transcription into cDNA, which acted as the sequencing template. TCRdb's table, derived via immunoSEQ multiplex PCR, lists solely in-frame clones and lacks some. The table lists fewer than 200,000 clones, less than 80% of them singletons. The source material was CD8+ T cells sorted from blood, sampled at week 0. These receptors came from a human donor with alopecia areata.

A few counts support this clone. This chain connects TRBV19 to TRBJ1-5; D is unclear. There are 13 residues in the CDR3. Germline values: CDR1 LNHDA, CDR2 SQIVND (reference sequence). The ends were cut back, 5 bases at V and 0 bases at J, with 5 bases in the middle. The CDR3 DNA follows: TGTGCCAGTAGTCCGCATAGCAATCAGCCCCAGCATTTT. Amino acids: CASSPHSNQPQHF.

The V call is TRBV29-1, the J call TRBJ1-4; weak D call: TRBD1 (5 bases). The CDR3 loop spans 12 amino acids. Germline V lookup: CDR1 SQVTM, CDR2 ANQGSEA. Trimming took off 3 bases at V and 10 bases at J, with 12 bases between the two ends. CDR3 residues: CSVESGGGKLFF. In DNA form, the CDR3 reads TGCAGCGTTGAGTCGGGCGGGGGAAAACTGTTTTTT. Full variable domain (missing parts from reference TRBV29-1 and TRBJ1-4): SAVISQKPSRDICQRGTSLTIQCQVDSQVTMMFWYRQQPGQSLTLIATANQGSEATYESGFVIDKFPISRPNLTFSTLTVSNMSPEDSSIYLCSVESGGGKLFFGSGTQLSVL.

The chain uses TRBV2 and TRBJ2-2, with D maybe TRBD2 (5 bases). V shed 9 bases and J shed 1 base, with 12 bases lying between them. This CDR3 has 14 amino acids. CDR1 and CDR2 (germline): SNHLY, FYNNEI. The CDR3 loop reads CARRARKNTGELFF. CDR3 nucleotide sequence: TGTGCCAGGAGGGCGCGGAAGAACACCGGGGAGCTGTTTTTT.

The chain joins TRBV9 to TRBJ1-2; a possible D gene is TRBD1 (5 bases). Germline CDR1 SGDLS, CDR2 YYNGEE. The CDR3 spans 17 residues. Trimming removed 3 bases at V and 1 base at J, with 19 bases between. CDR3 in amino acids: CASSGGRRGKNNYGYTF. Written as DNA, the CDR3 is TGTGCCAGCAGCGGGGGCAGACGTGGGAAAAATAACTATGGCTACACCTTC. Full variable domain (rest looked up from reference TRBV9 and TRBJ1-2): DSGVTQTPKHLITATGQRVTLRCSPRSGDLSVYWYQQSLDQGLQFLIQYYNGEERAKGNILERFSAQQFPDLHSELNLSSLELGDSALYFCASSGGRRGKNNYGYTFGSGTRLTVV.

V and J are TRBV9 and TRBJ1-1; no clear D gene. Trimming removed 4 bases at V and 10 bases at J, with 11 bases between. The CDR3 is made up of 11 amino acids. Per the germline V gene, CDR1 is SGDLS and CDR2 is YYNGEE. CDR3 residues: CASSPVSRAFF. CDR3 DNA: TGTGCCAGCAGCCCAGTTTCACGAGCTTTCTTT.

The gene calls are TRBV29-1 and TRBJ2-2; 8 positions match TRBD1. The CDR3 loop spans 14 amino acids. The germline CDR1 and CDR2 sequences are SQVTM and ANQGSEA. V trimming: 4 bases; J trimming: 2 bases; junction bases outside the gene matches: 3. The CDR3 loop reads CSVVGTGNTGELFF. For the CDR3, the DNA is TGCAGCGTTGTGGGGACAGGCAACACCGGGGAGCTGTTTTTT.

The V gene is TRBV5-1, the J gene TRBJ2-7, with D unclear. V lost 0 bases and J lost 3, with 7 bases in between. Germline V gives CDR1 SGHRS, CDR2 YFSETQ. CDR3 size: 13 residues. The CDR3 spells CASSLEQLYEQYF. The CDR3 region has the DNA TGCGCCAGCAGCTTGGAACAGCTCTACGAGCAGTACTTC.

There are a few counts of this clone. The rearrangement joins TRBV29-1 to TRBJ2-7; D gene uncertain. V lost 0 bases and J 0 bases, leaving 6 bases between the germline ends. CDR3 length: 13 residues. The germline CDR1 and CDR2 sequences are SQVTM and ANQGSEA. For the CDR3, the DNA is TGCAGCGTTGAAGATCTCAACTCCTACGAGCAGTACTTC. This sequence encodes CSVEDLNSYEQYF.

The rearrangement uses TRBV5-1 and TRBJ1-2; 10 bases fit TRBD1. V trimming: 4 bases; J trimming: 6 bases; junction bases outside the gene matches: 9. The CDR3 spans 15 residues. Germline CDR1 reads SGHRS; CDR2 reads YFSETQ. In DNA, the CDR3 is TGCGCCAGCAGCGGCCGGGACAGGGGTCTGGATGGCTACACCTTC. Amino acid sequence: CASSGRDRGLDGYTF.

The chain joins TRBV5-6 to TRBJ2-3; D gene ambiguous. The CDR3 consists of 12 residues. V lost 4 bases and J 0 bases, leaving 3 bases between the germline ends. Germline CDR1 is SGHDT and CDR2 is YYEEEE. CDR3 region: CASSPSTDTQYF. CDR3 nucleotide sequence: TGTGCCAGCAGCCCAAGCACAGATACGCAGTATTTT.

The CDR3 DNA is TGTGCCAGCAGTTCTGGACACGACTACGAGCAGTACTTC. It is translated as CASSSGHDYEQYF. The chain couples TRBV27 to TRBJ2-7; weak D call: TRBD1 (5 bases). Germline CDR1 reads MNHEY; CDR2 reads SMNVEV (reference sequence). The CDR3 extends over 13 amino acids. V lost 4 bases and J lost 3, with 10 bases in between.

As DNA, the CDR3 is TGCGCCAGCAGCCAGAAGCCAGGGGGCCCCACAGATACGCAGTATTTT. The encoded protein is CASSQKPGGPTDTQYF. The rearrangement links TRBV4-1 to TRBJ2-3, with 8 bases matching TRBD1. Germline assignment: CDR1 MGHRA and CDR2 YSYEKL. The CDR3 totals 16 residues. V was pared by 3 bases and J by 2 bases, with 7 bases of the junction left unmatched.

The V and J genes are TRBV4-1 and TRBJ2-1, with 7 bases that match TRBD2. The ends lost 8 bases at V and 6 bases at J; junction bases unmatched: 7. CDR1 and CDR2 (germline): MGHRA, YSYEKL. This CDR3 contains 13 residues. The CDR3 DNA is TGCGCCAGCCGACTAGCAACACGCAATGAGCAGTTCTTC. Protein: CASRLATRNEQFF.

The chain links TRBV2 to TRBJ2-1; D unclear. The CDR3 sequence is 14 residues long. Germline lookup yields CDR1 SNHLY and CDR2 FYNNEI. The germline V and J ends were trimmed by 3 bases and 5 bases, with 11 bases remaining between them. The CDR3 here is CASSDPTNHNEQFF. The CDR3 DNA reads as TGTGCCAGCAGTGATCCAACTAACCACAATGAGCAGTTCTTC.

In its sample, this clone was seen a few times. The V call is TRBV27, the J call TRBJ2-1, with no clear D. CDR3 length: 13 amino acids. Germline lookup yields CDR1 MNHEY and CDR2 SMNVEV (reference sequence). Trimming removed 8 bases from V and 4 bases from J, with 12 bases in between. The CDR3 DNA sequence: TGTGCCAGCTTCGGACGAGATTACAATGAGCAGTTCTTC. Residues: CASFGRDYNEQFF.

This sequence joins TRBV19 and TRBJ2-1; TRBD2 is a possible D gene (6 bases). The V gene lost 7 bases and the J gene lost 4 bases, with 20 bases spanning the gap. Germline CDR1 and CDR2: LNHDA and SQIVND (reference sequence). The CDR3 is made up of 16 amino acids. The CDR3 here is CASTPRILAEYNEQFF. The CDR3 DNA is TGTGCCAGTACCCCCCGGATATTAGCGGAATACAATGAGCAGTTCTTC.

The rearrangement uses TRBV19 and TRBJ2-5; 9 bases agree with TRBD2. J was trimmed by 3 bases and V by 5 bases; bases with no gene match: 4. Germline V gene data show CDR1 as LNHDA and CDR2 as SQIVND (reference sequence). This CDR3 is 14 amino acids long. The CDR3 protein is CASSRASGEETQYF. CDR3 nucleotides: TGTGCCAGTAGTCGGGCTAGCGGGGAAGAGACCCAGTACTTC.

The rearrangement uses TRBV5-1 and TRBJ1-3, with TRBD1 identical over 11 bases. V trimming: 4 bases; J trimming: 3 bases; junction bases outside the gene matches: 3. Germline CDR1 SGHRS, CDR2 YFSETQ. The CDR3 is 15 amino acids. CDR3 nucleotides: TGCGCCAGCAGCGCGGACAGGGGGCATGGAAACACCATATATTTT. Amino acid sequence: CASSADRGHGNTIYF.

This chain uses TRBV9 with TRBJ1-2; 8 bases map to TRBD1. The CDR3 runs to 15 residues. Per germline, CDR1 SGDLS and CDR2 YYNGEE. J gave up 7 bases and V 0 bases, and 8 bases lay outside the gene matches. The CDR3 DNA reads as TGTGCCAGCAGCGTAGCTTCAGGGGGCTCCTTTGGCTACACCTTC. Translated, it gives CASSVASGGSFGYTF.

In nucleotides, the CDR3 is TGTGCCAGCAGCTTGACACCCGGGGAGCTGTTTTTT. Its protein product is CASSLTPGELFF. V and J are TRBV7-3 and TRBJ2-2; the D is unclear. V dropped 3 bases and J dropped 6 bases, with 5 bases sitting between them. The CDR3 is 12 amino acids. In germline, CDR1 is SGHTA, CDR2 FQGTGA.

This clone appeared a single time. The chain links TRBV29-1 to TRBJ1-1; tentative D call: TRBD1 (5 bases). Looked up from germline, CDR1 is SQVTM and CDR2 is ANQGSEA. The CDR3 is 15 amino acids. The V end lost 6 bases, the J end lost 4 bases, and 21 bases lay between the germline ends. Here the CDR3 DNA reads TGCAGCGTCCCCCTTCTGGCCCCCGGGGGCACTGAAGCTTTCTTT. It yields the protein CSVPLLAPGGTEAFF.

The chain carries TRBV30 and TRBJ2-5; TRBD2 aligns across 10 bases. The CDR3 is made up of 16 amino acids. Germline V gives CDR1 GTSNPN, CDR2 SVGIG (reference sequence). V gave up 2 bases and J gave up 5 bases; unmatched junction bases: 11. The CDR3 spells CAWSTSAGGPEETQYF. The CDR3 DNA is TGTGCCTGGAGTACCTCAGCGGGGGGGCCGGAGGAGACCCAGTACTTC.

The chain carries TRBV4-2 and TRBJ2-1; 9 bases map to TRBD2. The V gene end was trimmed by 0 bases and the J gene end by 5 bases; junction bases not matched to a gene: 5. Germline V lookup: CDR1 LGHNA, CDR2 YNFKEQ. This CDR3 comprises 16 residues. CDR3 sequence reads: CASSQERGGANNEQFF. The CDR3 nucleotides are TGTGCCAGCAGCCAAGAGCGCGGGGGGGCGAACAATGAGCAGTTCTTC.

The chain employs TRBV2 and TRBJ1-1; TRBD1 is a possible D gene (5 bases). The germline V gene encodes CDR1 SNHLY and CDR2 FYNNEI. Deletions cut 7 bases from V and 7 bases from J, with 10 bases between. There are 11 residues in the CDR3. The CDR3 here is CASTKDSEAFF. CDR3 sequence (DNA): TGTGCCAGCACTAAAGACAGTGAAGCTTTCTTT.

CDR3 protein: CSVEFRGGRTDTQYF. The CDR3 region has the DNA TGCAGCGTTGAGTTCCGCGGGGGGCGCACAGATACGCAGTATTTT. The chain carries TRBV29-1 and TRBJ2-3, with 8 bases fitting TRBD2. This CDR3 comprises 15 residues. The V segment lost 3 bases and the J segment 1 base; nucleotides outside the gene matches: 6. Per germline, CDR1 SQVTM and CDR2 ANQGSEA.

Written as DNA, the CDR3 is TGTGCCAGCGGGGGATACAGCACACAACGAGCTTTCTTT. Translated: CASGGYSTQRAFF. V and J are TRBV27 and TRBJ1-1; D is perhaps TRBD1 (5 bases). From germline, CDR1 is MNHEY and CDR2 SMNVEV (reference sequence). V was shortened by 8 bases and J by 10 bases, with 20 bases between the two germline ends. This CDR3 region has 13 residues.

V is TRBV6-1 and J is TRBJ1-2; no definite D call. CDR1 is MNHNS, CDR2 SASEGT, per germline. V was trimmed by 3 bases and J by 4 bases, leaving 9 bases between them. There are 13 residues in the CDR3. The CDR3 sequence: CASSDRGPYGYTF. DNA for the CDR3: TGTGCCAGCAGTGACAGAGGTCCCTATGGCTACACCTTC.